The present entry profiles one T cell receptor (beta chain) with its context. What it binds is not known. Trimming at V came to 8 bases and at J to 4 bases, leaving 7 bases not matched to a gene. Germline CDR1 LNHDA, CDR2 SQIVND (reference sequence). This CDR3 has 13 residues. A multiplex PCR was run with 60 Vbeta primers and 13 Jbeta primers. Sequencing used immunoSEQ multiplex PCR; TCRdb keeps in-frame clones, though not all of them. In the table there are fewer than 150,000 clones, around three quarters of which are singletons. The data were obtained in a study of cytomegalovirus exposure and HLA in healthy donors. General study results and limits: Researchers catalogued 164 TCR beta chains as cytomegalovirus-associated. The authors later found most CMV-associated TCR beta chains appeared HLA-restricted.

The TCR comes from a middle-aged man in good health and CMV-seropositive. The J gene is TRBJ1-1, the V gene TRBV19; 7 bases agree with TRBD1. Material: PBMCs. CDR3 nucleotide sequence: TGTGCCAGTTCTCGGACAGGTTCCACTGAAGCTTTCTTT. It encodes CASSRTGSTEAFF. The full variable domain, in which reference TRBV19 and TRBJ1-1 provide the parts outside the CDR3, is DGGITQSPKYLFRKEGQNVTLSCEQNLNHDAMYWYRQDPGQGLRLIYYSQIVNDFQKGDIAEGYSVSREKKESFPLTVTSAQKNPTAFYLCASSRTGSTEAFFGQGTRLTVV.